The 2 T cell receptor beta chains below were found in one sample sequenced in a study of T cells in women clearing cervical HPV infection. Method: immunoSEQ multiplex PCR; TCRdb's copy keeps in-frame clones and lacks some. The table lists 20,000 to 25,000 clones. The sequenced sample consisted of blood buffy coat. Receptors originate from a woman between 18 and 70 years old with a cervical HPV16 infection that either progressed to CIN3+ or cleared (not recorded which).

About this clone itself: Read sequence stops 3 residues before the CDR3 end, and the germline J gene provides the missing end. The chain couples TRBV14 to TRBJ2-7, with unresolved D. CDR1 is SGHDN and CDR2 is FVKESK in the germline V gene. The CDR3 contains 15 residues. The germline V and J ends were trimmed by 0 bases and 3 bases, with 12 bases remaining between them. The sequenced CDR3 bases are TGTGCCAGCAGCCAAGAAGGTAACCCTCACTACGAG. Its translation: CASSQEGNPHYE. The whole CDR3 is CASSQEGNPHYEQYF.

Regarding this clone: One end of the junction fails to match germline, which may point to a read error. The CDR3 goes on 3 residues after the read ends, and that part is filled in from the germline J gene. The chain employs TRBV2 and TRBJ1-2; 7 positions agree with TRBD1. This CDR3 is 13 amino acids long. The germline CDR1 and CDR2 sequences are SNHLY and FYNNEI. CDR3: CASSPQGNYSYTF. CDR3 DNA, as far as it was read: TGTGCCAGCAGCCCACAGGGGAACTATAGC.